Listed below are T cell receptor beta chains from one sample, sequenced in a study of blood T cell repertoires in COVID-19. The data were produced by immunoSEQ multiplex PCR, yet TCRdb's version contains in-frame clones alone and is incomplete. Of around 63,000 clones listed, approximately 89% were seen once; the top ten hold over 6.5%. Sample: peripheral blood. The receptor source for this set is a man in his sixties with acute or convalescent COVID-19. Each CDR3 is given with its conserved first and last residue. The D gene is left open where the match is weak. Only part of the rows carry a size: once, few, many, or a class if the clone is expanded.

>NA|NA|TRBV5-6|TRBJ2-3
TGTGCCAGCAGCTTAACAGTTTCGGTTGGCACAGATACGCAGTATTTT
CASSLTVSVGTDTQYF
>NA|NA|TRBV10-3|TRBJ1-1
TGTGCCATCGCGGTGTCACCCTCGAACACTGAAGCTTTCTTT
CAIAVSPSNTEAFF
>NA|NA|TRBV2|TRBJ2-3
TGTGCCAGCAGACTTAGCGGAGGCACAGATACGCAGTATTTT
CASRLSGGTDTQYF
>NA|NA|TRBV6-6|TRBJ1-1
TGTGCCAGCAGCCCCACTAAGGCGGGGTGGACTGAAGCTTTCTTT
CASSPTKAGWTEAFF
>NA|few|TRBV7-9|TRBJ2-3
TGTGCCAGCAGCCCGGGACTTCATGGATCAGATACGCAGTATTTT
CASSPGLHGSDTQYF
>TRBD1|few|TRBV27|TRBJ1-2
TGTGCCAGCAGTTCCAACGGACAGGGGAATCCCTATGGCTACACCTTC
CASSSNGQGNPYGYTF
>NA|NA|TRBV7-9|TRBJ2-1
TGTGCCAGCAGCCTAAACAGCCCCGTAGACAATGAGCAGTTCTTC
CASSLNSPVDNEQFF
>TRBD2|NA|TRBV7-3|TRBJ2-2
TGTGCCAGCAGCTTTACTAGCGGGGATACCGGGGAGCTGTTTTTT
CASSFTSGDTGELFF
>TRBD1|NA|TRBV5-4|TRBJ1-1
TGTGCCAGCAGCCAGACAGGGGGGAACACTGAAGCTTTCTTT
CASSQTGGNTEAFF
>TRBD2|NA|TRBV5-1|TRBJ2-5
TGCGCCAGCAGCTTGGACTTCTCTAGCGGTGGGTGGACCCAGTACTTC
CASSLDFSSGGWTQYF
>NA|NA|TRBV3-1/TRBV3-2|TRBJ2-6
TGTGCCAGCAGCCATACTGGGGCCAACGTCCTGACTTTC
CASSHTGANVLTF
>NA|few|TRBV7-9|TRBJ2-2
TGTGCCAGCAGCTTAGCCGGGGATGCGGGGGAGCTGTTTTTT
CASSLAGDAGELFF
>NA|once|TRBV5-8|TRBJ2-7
TGTGCCAGCAGCTCTTTCTCCTACGAGCAGTACTTC
CASSSFSYEQYF
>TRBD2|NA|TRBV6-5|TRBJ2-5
TGTGCCAGCAGTTACGGGGGGGAGTACCAAGAGACCCAGTACTTC
CASSYGGEYQETQYF
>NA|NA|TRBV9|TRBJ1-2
TGTGCCAGCAGCCCCGGGACAAGCTATGGCTACACCTTC
CASSPGTSYGYTF
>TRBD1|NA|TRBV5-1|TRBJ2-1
TGCGCCAGCAGCTTGGGGACAGGGGGCTCTCTTAGCTCCTACAATGAGCAGTTCTTC
CASSLGTGGSLSSYNEQFF
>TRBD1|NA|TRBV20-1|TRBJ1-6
TGCAGTGCTAGTGGACAGGGGTTGAAGGGGAATTCACCCCTCCACTTT
CSASGQGLKGNSPLHF
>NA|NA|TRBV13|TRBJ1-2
TGTGCCAGCAGCAAACAGGGTGGCGGCTACACCTTC
CASSKQGGGYTF
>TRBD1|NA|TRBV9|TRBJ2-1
TGTGCCAGCAGCGCTACGGGACAGGACTTCAATGAGCAGTTCTTC
CASSATGQDFNEQFF
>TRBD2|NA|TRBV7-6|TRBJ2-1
TGTGCCAGCAGCTCCCCATTGGTGGGGGGGGCCTACAATGAGCAGTTCTTC
CASSSPLVGGAYNEQFF
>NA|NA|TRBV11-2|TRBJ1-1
TGTGCCAGCAGCTTAATTACAGGGCGGTTTACTGAAGCTTTCTTT
CASSLITGRFTEAFF
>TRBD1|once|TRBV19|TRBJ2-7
TGTGCCAGTAGTATACGCACGTTGCGGACAGGGGGCGTCTACGAGCAGTACTTC
CASSIRTLRTGGVYEQYF